This entry features one TCR beta chain sequence. Its target is not known. CDR1 is SGHDN, CDR2 FVKESK, per germline. Losses at the gene ends were 4 bases for V and 3 bases for J; bases not matched to a gene: 2. The length of the CDR3 is 15 residues. The data derive from a study of OX40 agonist ivuxolimab in advanced cancers. The overall study: Three patients showed partial responses: one hepatocellular carcinoma and two cutaneous melanoma cases.

Findings of the study overall: There was clonal expansion of CD4+ and CD8+ blood T cells by week 6 at 0.1 to 3.0 mg/kg. With doses of 0.1-3.0 mg/kg, partial responders showed among the lowest clonal expansion. CD8+ T cells showed, on average, more clonal expansion than CD4+ cells.

Method: immunoSEQ multiplex PCR; TCRdb's copy keeps in-frame clones and lacks some. The sample holds around 78,000 clones, approximately 92% seen once. This sequence joins TRBV14 and TRBJ2-7, with 14 bases matching TRBD2. This clonotype originated in an adult with an advanced solid tumor such as melanoma, head and neck, liver or kidney cancer. Specimen: CD4+ or CD8+ T cells sorted from blood, collected in a trial of the OX40 agonist ivuxolimab. The CDR3 is CASSRGTSGSYEQYF. The CDR3 DNA reads TGTGCCAGCAGCCGAGGGACTAGCGGGAGCTACGAGCAGTACTTC.